This T cell receptor (beta chain) derives from a study of blood T cell repertoires in COVID-19. In the authors' methods: Amplification of reference gene primers was used by the study to estimate nucleated cell counts. Profiling relied on immunoSEQ multiplex PCR, and the TCRdb table lists in-frame clones only, not all of them. V and J calls and clone size are as listed in that table; D and trimming were resolved from the DNA. In the table there are roughly 100,000 clones, approximately 84% of which are singletons. The germline gives CDR1 SEHNR, CDR2 FQNEAQ (reference sequence). After removal of 8 bases from V and 0 bases from J, the junction contained 8 bases not matched to a gene. This CDR3 is built from 15 residues.

The chain couples TRBV7-9 to TRBJ1-2; 8 nucleotides align to TRBD1. Sample: peripheral blood. The TCR comes from a human donor in a cohort sampled during active or convalescent COVID-19. The CDR3: CASRTTGGPNYGYTF. CDR3 bases: TGTGCCAGCCGAACAACAGGGGGACCTAACTATGGCTACACCTTC.